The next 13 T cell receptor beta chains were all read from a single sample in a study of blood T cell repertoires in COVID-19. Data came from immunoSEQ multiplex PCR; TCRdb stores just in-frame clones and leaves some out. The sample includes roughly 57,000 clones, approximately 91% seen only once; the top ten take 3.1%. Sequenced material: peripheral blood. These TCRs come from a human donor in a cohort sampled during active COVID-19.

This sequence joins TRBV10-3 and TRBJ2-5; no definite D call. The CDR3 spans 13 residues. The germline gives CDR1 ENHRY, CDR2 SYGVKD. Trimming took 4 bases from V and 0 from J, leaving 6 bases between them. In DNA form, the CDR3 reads TGTGCCATCAGTGGAGAGAACCAAGAGACCCAGTACTTC. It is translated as CAISGENQETQYF.

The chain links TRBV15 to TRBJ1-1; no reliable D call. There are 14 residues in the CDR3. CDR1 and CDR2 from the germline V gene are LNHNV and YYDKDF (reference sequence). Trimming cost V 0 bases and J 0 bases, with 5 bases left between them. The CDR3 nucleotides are TGTGCCACCAGCAGAGAATATATGAACACTGAAGCTTTCTTT. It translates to CATSREYMNTEAFF.

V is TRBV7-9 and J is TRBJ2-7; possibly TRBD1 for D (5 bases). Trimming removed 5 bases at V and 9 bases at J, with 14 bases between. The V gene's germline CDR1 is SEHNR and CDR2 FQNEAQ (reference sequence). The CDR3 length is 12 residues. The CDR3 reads CASSQGGEPQYV. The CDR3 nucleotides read TGTGCCAGCAGCCAGGGTGGAGAGCCGCAGTACGTC.

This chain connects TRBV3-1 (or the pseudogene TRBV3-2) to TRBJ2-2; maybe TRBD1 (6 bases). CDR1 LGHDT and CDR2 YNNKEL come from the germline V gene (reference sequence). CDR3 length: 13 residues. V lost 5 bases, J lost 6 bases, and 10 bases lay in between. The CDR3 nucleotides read TGTGCCAGCAGCTCCAAGGGGGCCGGGGAGCTGTTTTTT. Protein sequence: CASSSKGAGELFF.

In DNA form, the CDR3 reads TGTGCCAGCAGCTTAGAGGGAGGCCCGCTTTACACTGAAGCTTTCTTT. Translation gives CASSLEGGPLYTEAFF. The chain combines TRBV11-1 with TRBJ1-1; D call uncertain. This CDR3 comprises 16 residues. V lost 1 base and J lost 3, with 15 bases in between. Germline assignment: CDR1 SGHAT and CDR2 FQDESV (reference sequence). The full variable domain, completed using reference TRBV11-1 and TRBJ1-1, is EAEVAQSPRYKITEKSQAVAFWCDPISGHATLYWYRQILGQGPELLVQFQDESVVDDSQLPKDRFSAERLKGVDSTLKIQPAELGDSAMYLCASSLEGGPLYTEAFFGQGTRLTVV.

The chain's CDR3 is CASSQRVEGWGETQYF. The CDR3 bases are TGCGCCAGCAGCCAGAGAGTAGAGGGCTGGGGAGAGACCCAGTACTTC. This sequence joins TRBV4-1 and TRBJ2-5; D perhaps matches TRBD2 (5 bases). Germline-derived CDR1 and CDR2 are MGHRA and YSYEKL. The CDR3 loop spans 16 amino acids. Trimming took 3 bases from V and 4 from J, leaving 18 bases between them.

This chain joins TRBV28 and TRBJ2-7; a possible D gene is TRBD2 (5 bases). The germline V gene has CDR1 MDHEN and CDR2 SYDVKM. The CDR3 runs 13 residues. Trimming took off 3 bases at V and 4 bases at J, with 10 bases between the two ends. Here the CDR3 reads CASSFEWEYEQYF. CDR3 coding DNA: TGTGCCAGCAGTTTTGAATGGGAGTACGAGCAGTACTTC.

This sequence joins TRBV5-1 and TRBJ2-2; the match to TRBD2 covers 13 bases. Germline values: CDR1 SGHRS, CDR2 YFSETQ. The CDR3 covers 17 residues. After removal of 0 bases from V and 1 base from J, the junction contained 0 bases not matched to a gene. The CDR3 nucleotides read TGCGCCAGCAGCTTGGGACTAGCGGGAGGGAACACCGGGGAGCTGTTTTTT. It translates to CASSLGLAGGNTGELFF.

CDR3 in amino acids: CASSLDRGAYEQYF. The CDR3 region has the DNA TGCGCCAGCAGTCTGGACAGGGGAGCCTACGAGCAGTACTTC. The V gene is TRBV4-1, the J gene TRBJ2-7; 9 bases are a match to TRBD1. This CDR3 comprises 14 residues. Germline V gives CDR1 MGHRA, CDR2 YSYEKL. V was pared by 6 bases and J by 2 bases, with 5 bases of the junction left unmatched.

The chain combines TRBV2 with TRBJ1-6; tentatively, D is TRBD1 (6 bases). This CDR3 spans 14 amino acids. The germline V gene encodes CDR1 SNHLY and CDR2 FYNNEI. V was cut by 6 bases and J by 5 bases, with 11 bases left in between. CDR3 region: CASRHGGDNSPLHF. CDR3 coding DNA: TGTGCCAGCAGGCATGGGGGCGATAATTCACCCCTCCACTTT.

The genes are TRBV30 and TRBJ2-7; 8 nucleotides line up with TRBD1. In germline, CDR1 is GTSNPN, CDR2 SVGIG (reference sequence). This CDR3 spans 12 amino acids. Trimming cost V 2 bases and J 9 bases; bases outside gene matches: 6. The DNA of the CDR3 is TGTGCCTGGAGTTTACAGGGGGGAGGGCAGTACTTC. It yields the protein CAWSLQGGGQYF.

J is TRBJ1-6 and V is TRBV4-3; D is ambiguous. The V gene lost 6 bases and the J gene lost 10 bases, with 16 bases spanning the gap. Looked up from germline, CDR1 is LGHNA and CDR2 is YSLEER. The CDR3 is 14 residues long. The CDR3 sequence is CASSPVVRVSPLHF. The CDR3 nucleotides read TGCGCCAGCAGTCCCGTGGTACGCGTATCACCCCTCCACTTT.

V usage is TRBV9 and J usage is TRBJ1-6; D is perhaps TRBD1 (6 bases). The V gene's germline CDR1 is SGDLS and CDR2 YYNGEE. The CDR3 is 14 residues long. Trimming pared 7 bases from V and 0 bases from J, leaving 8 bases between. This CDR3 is CASRDNSYNSPLHF. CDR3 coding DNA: TGTGCCAGCCGGGACAACTCCTATAATTCACCCCTCCACTTT.